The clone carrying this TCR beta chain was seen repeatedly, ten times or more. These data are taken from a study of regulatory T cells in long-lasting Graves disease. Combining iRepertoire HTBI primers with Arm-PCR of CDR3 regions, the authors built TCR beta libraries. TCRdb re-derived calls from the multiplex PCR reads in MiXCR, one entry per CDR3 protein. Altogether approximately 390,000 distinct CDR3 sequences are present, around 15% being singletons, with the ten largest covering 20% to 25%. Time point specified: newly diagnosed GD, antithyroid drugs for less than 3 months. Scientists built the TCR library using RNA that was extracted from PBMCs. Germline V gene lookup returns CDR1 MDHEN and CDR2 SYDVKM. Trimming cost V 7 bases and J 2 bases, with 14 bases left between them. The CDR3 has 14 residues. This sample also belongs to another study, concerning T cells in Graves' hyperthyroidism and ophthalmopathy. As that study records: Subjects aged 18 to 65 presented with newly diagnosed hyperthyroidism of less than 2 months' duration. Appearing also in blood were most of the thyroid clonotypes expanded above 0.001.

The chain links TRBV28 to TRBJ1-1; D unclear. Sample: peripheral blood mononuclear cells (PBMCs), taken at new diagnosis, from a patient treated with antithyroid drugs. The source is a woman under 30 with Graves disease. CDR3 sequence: CASTVIPVNTEAFF. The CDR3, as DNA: TGTGCCAGCACAGTGATCCCAGTTAACACTGAAGCTTTCTTT.